The 10 T cell receptor beta chains below were found in one sample sequenced in a study of T cells in localized non-small cell lung cancer (dated by TCRdb to the early 2020s). Library preparation employed the immunoSEQ multiplex PCR assay. The table was pulled from immuneACCESS by TCRdb, which kept in-frame rearrangements only. Such tables lose some clones; where checked, under half of the loss comes from unresolved V genes, and the rest has no known cause. This sample is represented by 58,000 or so clones; about nine tenths of them were singletons. The ten largest make up nearly 2% of the sample. The sample was peripheral blood, taken before any cancer treatment. The receptors were sampled from a woman aged 40 to 75 with stage I lung adenocarcinoma.

The chain couples TRBV2 to TRBJ2-2, with D perhaps TRBD1 or TRBD2 (6 bases each). V dropped 4 bases and J dropped 8 bases, with 17 bases sitting between them. The germline CDR1 and CDR2 sequences are SNHLY and FYNNEI. CDR3 size: 15 residues. DNA for the CDR3: TGTGCCAGCAGTGGGGGGGCTCCTTGGTTAGGGGAGCTGTTTTTT. This encodes CASSGGAPWLGELFF.

The V gene is TRBV2, the J gene TRBJ1-5; D remains ambiguous. This CDR3 has 13 residues. CDR1 SNHLY and CDR2 FYNNEI come from the germline V gene. The V and J ends lost 6 bases and 5 bases respectively, with 11 bases between them. The CDR3 nucleotides read TGTGCCAGCAGCTGGACGGGAGATCAGCCCCAGCATTTT. This sequence encodes CASSWTGDQPQHF.

This chain joins TRBV11-2 and TRBJ2-3, with D uncertain. Trimming removed 4 bases from V and 0 bases from J, with 14 bases in between. The V gene's germline CDR1 is SGHAT and CDR2 FQNNGV. The CDR3 runs 16 residues. CDR3 nucleotide sequence: TGTGCCAGCAGCTCCGATACAGACGGAAGCACAGATACGCAGTATTTT. Its translation is CASSSDTDGSTDTQYF.

The chain combines TRBV7-2 with TRBJ2-6, with D hard to call. Germline V gives CDR1 SGHTA, CDR2 FQGNSA. V dropped 5 bases and J dropped 1 base, with 12 bases sitting between them. The CDR3 is 16 residues long. The CDR3 reads CASSTDQRSGANVLTF. The DNA of the CDR3 is TGTGCCAGCAGCACCGACCAGCGTTCTGGGGCCAACGTCCTGACTTTC. Full variable domain (rest looked up from reference TRBV7-2 and TRBJ2-6): GAGVSQSPSNKVTEKGKDVELRCDPISGHTALYWYRQSLGQGLEFLIYFQGNSAPDKSGLPSDRFSAERTGGSVSTLTIQRTQQEDSAVYLCASSTDQRSGANVLTFGAGSRLTVL.

This clone appeared a single time. The chain couples TRBV5-4 to TRBJ2-2; 7 bases agree with TRBD1. Losses at the gene ends were 4 bases for V and 3 bases for J; bases not matched to a gene: 6. The CDR3 is made up of 15 amino acids. Germline CDR1 SGHNT, CDR2 YYREEE (reference sequence). CDR3 nucleotides: TGTGCCAGCAGCCTGGGACAGAGTTACACCGGGGAGCTGTTTTTT. Protein sequence: CASSLGQSYTGELFF.

V usage is TRBV9 and J usage is TRBJ2-7, with TRBD2 identical over 7 bases. Per the germline V gene, CDR1 is SGDLS and CDR2 is YYNGEE. CDR3 length: 15 amino acids. With V trimmed by 0 bases and J by 2 bases, 5 bases remained unmatched. In DNA form, the CDR3 reads TGTGCCAGCAGCGTAGGGGCTAGCGGAACCTACGAGCAGTACTTC. Protein product: CASSVGASGTYEQYF.

J is TRBJ2-1 and V is TRBV7-2; 7 bases fit TRBD2. The CDR3 loop spans 14 amino acids. Germline CDR1 is SGHTA and CDR2 is FQGNSA. With V trimmed by 5 bases and J by 8 bases, 9 bases remained unmatched. The CDR3 here is CASSLGLPSDEQFF. The CDR3, as DNA: TGTGCCAGCAGCCTGGGACTACCTTCGGATGAGCAGTTCTTC. Using reference TRBV7-2 and TRBJ2-1 for the parts outside the CDR3, the full variable domain is GAGVSQSPSNKVTEKGKDVELRCDPISGHTALYWYRQSLGQGLEFLIYFQGNSAPDKSGLPSDRFSAERTGGSVSTLTIQRTQQEDSAVYLCASSLGLPSDEQFFGPGTRLTVL.

The genes are TRBV28 and TRBJ2-2, with unresolved D. Trimming cost V 2 bases and J 7 bases, with 5 bases left between them. CDR1 MDHEN and CDR2 SYDVKM come from the germline V gene. This CDR3 region has 12 residues. CDR3 region: CASSLGHGELFF. The CDR3 DNA reads as TGTGCCAGCAGTTTAGGGCACGGGGAGCTGTTTTTT.

The chain combines TRBV19 with TRBJ2-1; 8 nucleotides agree with TRBD1. V was pared by 4 bases and J by 3 bases, with 8 bases of the junction left unmatched. Germline assignment: CDR1 LNHDA and CDR2 SQIVND (reference sequence). This CDR3 spans 16 amino acids. Here the CDR3 DNA reads TGTGCCAGTAGTAGGTCTTGGACAGGGCTCTACAATGAGCAGTTCTTC. It translates to CASSRSWTGLYNEQFF.

In this sample, this clone turned up a few times. This rearrangement joins TRBV7-2 to TRBJ1-3, with 10 bases that match TRBD1. CDR1 and CDR2 from the germline V gene are SGHTA and FQGNSA. This CDR3 has 17 residues. V was clipped by 4 bases and J by 0 bases; unmatched bases: 6. The CDR3 region is CASSYGGQGLSGNTIYF. In DNA, the CDR3 is TGTGCCAGCAGCTATGGGGGACAGGGGCTCTCTGGAAACACCATATATTTT.